The 22 T cell receptor beta chains below come from one sample, sequenced in a study of PD-L1 blockade in urothelial cancer. Data came from immunoSEQ multiplex PCR; TCRdb stores just in-frame clones and leaves some out. This sample has 90,000 to 120,000 clones, with around 85% found just once. Sequencing was performed on PBMCs, taken around atezolizumab (anti-PD-L1) treatment. All receptors come from a middle-aged man with urothelial cancer.

The chain uses TRBV19 and TRBJ2-1, with 10 bases aligning to TRBD2. This CDR3 comprises 18 residues. Germline V gene lookup returns CDR1 LNHDA and CDR2 SQIVND (reference sequence). Unmatched junction bases numbered 12, after V lost 5 bases and J lost 2 bases. Written as DNA, the CDR3 is TGTGCCAGTAGTCCCAAAGCGGGAGGGAATTCCGCCTACAATGAGCAGTTCTTC. This encodes CASSPKAGGNSAYNEQFF.

The rearrangement joins TRBV5-1 to TRBJ2-5, with D tentatively TRBD2 (5 bases). With 4 bases removed from V and 4 bases from J, the gap between germline ends came to 17 bases. The CDR3 spans 15 residues. Germline values: CDR1 SGHRS, CDR2 YFSETQ. CDR3: CASSQMDSLAETQYF. The CDR3 DNA reads as TGCGCCAGCAGCCAAATGGACTCTCTCGCAGAGACCCAGTACTTC.

The rearrangement joins TRBV29-1 to TRBJ1-1, with D hard to call. Germline V gene sequence: CDR1 SQVTM, CDR2 ANQGSEA. Trimming took 5 bases from V and 6 from J, leaving 10 bases between them. This CDR3 has 11 amino acids. CDR3 DNA: TGCAGCGTTCTCCGGGATTCTGAAGCTTTCTTT. This codes for CSVLRDSEAFF.

The chain employs TRBV13 and TRBJ2-1, with 7 bases matching TRBD1. The CDR3 consists of 14 residues. Germline lookup yields CDR1 PRHDT and CDR2 FYEKMQ (reference sequence). V lost 5 bases and J lost 9; bases outside the gene matches: 10. This chain's CDR3 is CASSPNPYRGEQFF. CDR3 coding DNA: TGTGCCAGCAGCCCAAACCCATACAGGGGTGAGCAGTTCTTC.

This rearrangement joins TRBV7-2 to TRBJ2-1, with D maybe TRBD2 (5 bases). The CDR3 contains 15 residues. V lost 2 bases and J lost 2, with 10 bases in between. Looked up from germline, CDR1 is SGHTA and CDR2 is FQGNSA. CDR3 coding DNA: TGTGCCAGCAGCTTAAAGGCGGGCCCCTACAATGAGCAGTTCTTC. Its protein product is CASSLKAGPYNEQFF.

V gene TRBV28 combines with J gene TRBJ2-2; 8 positions agree with TRBD2. CDR1 is MDHEN, CDR2 SYDVKM, per germline. The CDR3 is 14 amino acids. V gave up 5 bases and J gave up 5 bases; unmatched junction bases: 4. CDR3 coding DNA: TGTGCCAGCAGTACCGGACTAGCTACCGGGGAGCTGTTTTTT. Translating it yields CASSTGLATGELFF. Full variable domain (missing parts from reference TRBV28 and TRBJ2-2): DVKVTQSSRYLVKRTGEKVFLECVQDMDHENMFWYRQDPGLGLRLIYFSYDVKMKEKGDIPEGYSVSREKKERFSLILESASTNQTSMYLCASSTGLATGELFFGEGSRLTVL.

The rearrangement links TRBV5-1 to TRBJ2-1; TRBD2 agrees at 8 bases. Germline V gives CDR1 SGHRS, CDR2 YFSETQ. The V segment lost 5 bases and the J segment 5 bases; nucleotides outside the gene matches: 9. The CDR3 is 15 residues long. The CDR3 reads CASSILAGGNNEQFF. In nucleotides, the CDR3 is TGCGCCAGCAGTATCCTAGCGGGCGGCAACAATGAGCAGTTCTTC.

The genes are TRBV18 and TRBJ1-2; TRBD1 is a possible D gene (6 bases). The CDR3 totals 14 residues. The germline gives CDR1 KGHSH, CDR2 LQKENI. Between the trimmed V and J ends, which lost 8 bases and 2 bases, there was a span of 15 bases. The CDR3 bases are TGTGCCAGCGCAGCAGGGGTTTCCAACTATGGCTACACCTTC. Residues: CASAAGVSNYGYTF.

The chain has TRBV7-2 and TRBJ2-2, with D possibly matching TRBD2 (5 bases). Trimming took off 4 bases at V and 4 bases at J, with 10 bases between the two ends. CDR3 length: 14 residues. CDR1 SGHTA and CDR2 FQGNSA come from the germline V gene. The CDR3 here is CASSYSDLTGELFF. The CDR3, as DNA: TGTGCCAGCAGCTATAGCGATCTCACCGGGGAGCTGTTTTTT.

The chain employs TRBV6-1 and TRBJ1-5; TRBD1 matches at 8 bases. Germline V gene lookup returns CDR1 MNHNS and CDR2 SASEGT. The CDR3 consists of 13 residues. With 8 bases clipped from V and 12 bases from J, the junction kept 12 bases outside the gene matches. The CDR3 here is CASSEQGGSIQHF. The DNA for the CDR3 is TGTGCCAGCTCTGAACAGGGGGGTTCGATCCAGCATTTT.

This clone was recorded once. The chain combines TRBV7-2 with TRBJ2-2, with 8 positions matching TRBD2. Germline loops: CDR1 SGHTA, CDR2 FQGNSA. V dropped 1 base and J dropped 11; count of bases not matched to a gene: 12. This CDR3 is built from 16 residues. CDR3 nucleotides: TGTGCCAGCAGCTTAGGCTGGGGATTAGCGGGATCTGAGCTGTTTTTT. Protein sequence: CASSLGWGLAGSELFF.

This sequence joins TRBV19 and TRBJ2-7, with D tentatively TRBD2 (5 bases). V shed 4 bases and J shed 0 bases, with 7 bases lying between them. CDR3 size: 13 residues. Germline V lookup: CDR1 LNHDA, CDR2 SQIVND (reference sequence). The DNA of the CDR3 is TGTGCCAGTAGTACAGCGGACTCCTACGAGCAGTACTTC. This gives the protein CASSTADSYEQYF.

The chain uses TRBV6-1 and TRBJ1-5; maybe TRBD1 (5 bases). From germline, CDR1 is MNHNS and CDR2 SASEGT. V dropped 3 bases and J dropped 1 base, with 13 bases sitting between them. This CDR3 has 16 amino acids. CDR3 amino acids: CASSEWIQESNQPQHF. The CDR3 DNA sequence: TGTGCCAGCAGTGAGTGGATACAGGAAAGCAATCAGCCCCAGCATTTT.

The rearrangement uses TRBV5-1 and TRBJ2-1, with 10 positions matching TRBD2. The CDR3 spans 17 residues. Germline CDR1 reads SGHRS; CDR2 reads YFSETQ. Trimming cost V 1 base and J 2 bases; bases outside gene matches: 6. The CDR3, as DNA: TGCGCCAGCAGCTTGAGACTAGCGGGTTCCACCTACAATGAGCAGTTCTTC. Translated: CASSLRLAGSTYNEQFF.

The chain joins TRBV30 to TRBJ2-7; the D gene is possibly TRBD2 (5 bases). The V gene's germline CDR1 is GTSNPN and CDR2 SVGIG (reference sequence). The CDR3 spans 15 residues. With 0 bases removed from V and 4 bases from J, the gap between germline ends came to 16 bases. As DNA, the CDR3 is TGTGCCTGGAGTGTAACTAGGGAATATCGGTACGAGCAGTACTTC. As protein: CAWSVTREYRYEQYF.

V gene TRBV6-5 combines with J gene TRBJ2-6; no clear D. V lost 8 bases and J lost 4, with 15 bases in between. The CDR3 is 15 residues long. Germline values: CDR1 MNHEY, CDR2 SVGAGI. The CDR3 loop is CASGPFRSGANVLTF. The CDR3 nucleotides read TGTGCCAGCGGCCCATTCCGCTCCGGGGCCAACGTCCTGACTTTC.

V usage is TRBV7-3 and J usage is TRBJ2-1; 8 bases agree with TRBD1. The CDR3 has 16 residues. Germline V gene data show CDR1 as SGHTA and CDR2 as FQGTGA. Losses at the gene ends were 1 base for V and 2 bases for J; bases not matched to a gene: 4. CDR3 loop: CASSLNQGAAYNEQFF. CDR3 nucleotides: TGTGCCAGCAGCTTAAATCAGGGGGCTGCCTACAATGAGCAGTTCTTC.

The V call is TRBV14, the J call TRBJ2-7; D unresolved. The V gene's germline CDR1 is SGHDN and CDR2 FVKESK. This CDR3 is built from 13 residues. V lost 1 base and J lost 7, with 11 bases in between. The CDR3 sequence is CASSQAGPGEQYF. DNA of the CDR3: TGTGCCAGCAGCCAAGCGGGTCCCGGTGAGCAGTACTTC.

This clone was counted only a few times. The rearrangement joins TRBV19 to TRBJ1-1; no firm D call. V was cut by 3 bases and J by 1 base, with 12 bases left in between. CDR1 and CDR2 from the germline V gene are LNHDA and SQIVND (reference sequence). This CDR3 contains 15 residues. CDR3 DNA: TGTGCCAGTAGTATTCGACGCAGACAGAACACTGAAGCTTTCTTT. Protein product: CASSIRRRQNTEAFF. The whole variable domain, remainder taken from reference TRBV19 and TRBJ1-1, is DGGITQSPKYLFRKEGQNVTLSCEQNLNHDAMYWYRQDPGQGLRLIYYSQIVNDFQKGDIAEGYSVSREKKESFPLTVTSAQKNPTAFYLCASSIRRRQNTEAFFGQGTRLTVV.

This chain joins TRBV2 and TRBJ2-7; 8 bases fit TRBD2. Trimming took 2 bases from V and 4 from J; bases not matched to a gene: 4. The CDR3 loop spans 14 amino acids. Per germline, CDR1 SNHLY and CDR2 FYNNEI. The CDR3 DNA reads TGTGCCAGCAGTGAACGGGAGGGTCCTTACGAGCAGTACTTC. It is translated as CASSEREGPYEQYF. Full variable domain (outside the CDR3, taken from reference TRBV2 and TRBJ2-7): EPEVTQTPSHQVTQMGQEVILRCVPISNHLYFYWYRQILGQKVEFLVSFYNNEISEKSEIFDDQFSVERPDGSNFTLKIRSTKLEDSAMYFCASSEREGPYEQYFGPGTRLTVT.

This clone was counted once. The chain employs TRBV29-1 and TRBJ2-7; maybe TRBD2 (5 bases). The CDR3 contains 13 residues. Germline values: CDR1 SQVTM, CDR2 ANQGSEA. The ends were cut back, 6 bases at V and 0 bases at J, with 12 bases in the middle. For the CDR3, the DNA is TGCAGCGTCCTTCTTGGGAGCTCCTACGAGCAGTACTTC. Amino acids: CSVLLGSSYEQYF.

The chain links TRBV4-2 to TRBJ2-7, with 8 bases identical to TRBD1. The germline V gene has CDR1 LGHNA and CDR2 YNFKEQ. V was pared by 1 base and J by 7 bases, with 6 bases of the junction left unmatched. This CDR3 is 14 amino acids long. The CDR3 spells CASSQGQGAEEQYF. The DNA of the CDR3 is TGTGCCAGCAGCCAAGGGCAGGGGGCGGAAGAGCAGTACTTC.